Listed here are 12 T cell receptor beta chains from one sample, sequenced in a study of T cell repertoires in cytomegalovirus infection. These TCRs' antigens remain unknown. TCRdb passed the reads through MiXCR, listing each CDR3 protein once. The sample consists of 300,000 to 400,000 distinct CDR3 sequences, almost 30% of them appearing once. Sample: cultured PBMCs, taken from culture after CMV antigen stimulation. The receptors come from a human donor in good health (CMV status not recorded). Some clones in this sample may be carry-over from other donors' samples.

This clonotype was picked up a small number of times. The chain has TRBV6-1 and TRBJ1-1, with unresolved D. Per germline, CDR1 MNHNS and CDR2 SASEGT. This CDR3 region has 16 residues. Trimming pared 2 bases from V and 3 bases from J, leaving 16 bases between. The CDR3 DNA reads TGTGCCAGCAGTGAAAGTCGGGTCCTCGGGGACACTGAAGCTTTCTTT. This sequence encodes CASSESRVLGDTEAFF.

The chain employs TRBV7-3 and TRBJ2-2, with 8 positions matching TRBD2. The CDR3 is made up of 15 amino acids. Germline assignment: CDR1 SGHTA and CDR2 FQGTGA. With V trimmed by 4 bases and J by 6 bases, 7 bases remained unmatched. The CDR3 DNA follows: TGTGCCAGCAGCTCTCGGGGGGGCCTCTCCGGGGAGCTGTTTTTT. Translated: CASSSRGGLSGELFF.

The chain uses TRBV19 and TRBJ2-1; a possible D gene is TRBD2 (6 bases). Germline assignment: CDR1 LNHDA and CDR2 SQIVND (reference sequence). The CDR3 has 16 amino acids. The V gene lost 6 bases and the J gene lost 4 bases, with 19 bases spanning the gap. The CDR3 DNA reads as TGTGCCAGTAGAAATTCCGGGGGATCGATTTACAATGAGCAGTTCTTC. It specifies CASRNSGGSIYNEQFF.

V gene TRBV4-1 combines with J gene TRBJ2-7, with 11 bases matching TRBD2. The germline V gene encodes CDR1 MGHRA and CDR2 YSYEKL. Trimming cost V 0 bases and J 2 bases; bases outside gene matches: 6. This CDR3 spans 17 amino acids. The DNA of the CDR3 is TGCGCCAGCAGCCAAGACCGGACTAGCGGGCCAACCTACGAGCAGTACTTC. Translated, it gives CASSQDRTSGPTYEQYF.

This clonotype was observed many times. This chain links TRBV7-6 with TRBJ1-5; no clear D. Trimming removed 8 bases from V and 1 base from J, with 6 bases in between. The CDR3 is 12 residues long. Germline V gene lookup returns CDR1 SGHVS and CDR2 FNYEAQ. The DNA of the CDR3 is TGTGCCAGCGGCCCCAGCAATCAGCCCCAGCATTTT. Amino acids: CASGPSNQPQHF.

This clonotype occurred a few times. The chain couples TRBV7-9 to TRBJ2-3; 13 positions match TRBD2. Germline V gene lookup returns CDR1 SEHNR and CDR2 FQNEAQ (reference sequence). V lost 5 bases and J lost 5; bases outside the gene matches: 16. The CDR3 contains 19 residues. CDR3 loop: CASSLGLAGDFAFIDTQYF. CDR3 DNA sequence: TGTGCCAGCAGCCTTGGACTAGCGGGGGACTTCGCCTTCATAGATACGCAGTATTTT.

The chain is built from TRBV14 and TRBJ2-1; no reliable D call. Trimming cost V 0 bases and J 7 bases, with 10 bases left between them. Germline CDR1 is SGHDN and CDR2 is FVKESK. This CDR3 comprises 14 residues. In DNA, the CDR3 is TGTGCCAGCAGCCAAGATAGTCTTTTGAATGAGCAGTTCTTC. It translates to CASSQDSLLNEQFF.

This clonotype has a count of ten or more. This chain uses TRBV7-2 with TRBJ2-1; a weak D match, TRBD2 (5 bases). The CDR3 totals 14 residues. The V gene's germline CDR1 is SGHTA and CDR2 FQGNSA. V gave up 5 bases and J gave up 6 bases, with 14 bases separating them. CDR3 residues: CASSAKRRGNEQFF. The CDR3 region has the DNA TGTGCCAGCAGCGCCAAAAGACGGGGCAATGAGCAGTTCTTC.

The chain is built from TRBV5-1 and TRBJ2-7, with a tentative D call TRBD1 (6 bases). The CDR3 is 17 amino acids. CDR1 is SGHRS and CDR2 is YFSETQ in the germline V gene. The ends were cut back, 4 bases at V and 1 base at J, with 21 bases in the middle. The CDR3 spells CASSPDPQGLRSYEQYF. The CDR3 DNA reads as TGCGCCAGCAGCCCCGACCCCCAGGGGCTGAGGTCCTACGAGCAGTACTTC.

This clonotype came up many times. The rearrangement uses TRBV7-8 and TRBJ2-5, with no clear D. The length of the CDR3 is 12 residues. Germline values: CDR1 SGHVS, CDR2 FQNEAQ. Trimming pared 1 base from V and 5 bases from J, leaving 5 bases between. The CDR3 loop reads CASSLGWETQYF. DNA of the CDR3: TGTGCCAGCAGCTTAGGCTGGGAGACCCAGTACTTC.

This chain joins TRBV10-2 and TRBJ1-5, with 9 positions matching TRBD1. From germline, CDR1 is WSHSY and CDR2 SAAADI. This CDR3 spans 14 amino acids. Trimming cost V 6 bases and J 4 bases; bases outside gene matches: 4. The CDR3 region has the DNA TGCGCCAGCAGGGACAGGGGTCCAAATCAGCCCCAGCATTTT. Protein: CASRDRGPNQPQHF.

In its sample, this clonotype was seen many times. J is TRBJ1-5 and V is TRBV7-8; TRBD1 agrees at 7 bases. Trimming at V came to 4 bases and at J to 5 bases, leaving 5 bases not matched to a gene. This CDR3 comprises 14 residues. CDR1 is SGHVS, CDR2 FQNEAQ, per germline. The CDR3 DNA is TGTGCCAGCAGCTCAAACGACAGGGATCAGCCCCAGCATTTT. It translates to CASSSNDRDQPQHF.